Shown below are 30 T cell receptor beta chains from a single sample sequenced in a study of shared clonotypes between healthy human individuals. Method: immunoSEQ multiplex PCR; TCRdb's copy keeps in-frame clones and lacks some. The repertoire has about 1 million clones, 70% to 80% of them found once; the top ten carry approximately 1.5%. Sequenced material: memory CD4+ T cells sorted from blood. Sample subset: CD45RA-negative fraction. These receptors were obtained from a man between 18 and 29 years old in good health.

The chain combines TRBV5-1 with TRBJ2-7; D not resolved. The germline V gene encodes CDR1 SGHRS and CDR2 YFSETQ. The CDR3 has 12 amino acids. V lost 5 bases to trimming and J lost 4 bases, with 10 bases between them. The CDR3 loop reads CASSMDGYEQYF. The DNA for the CDR3 is TGCGCCAGCAGTATGGACGGTTACGAGCAGTACTTC. The complete variable domain, with remaining parts taken from reference TRBV5-1 and TRBJ2-7, reads KAGVTQTPRYLIKTRGQQVTLSCSPISGHRSVSWYQQTPGQGLQFLFEYFSETQRNKGNFPGRFSGRQFSNSRSEMNVSTLELGDSALYLCASSMDGYEQYFGPGTRLTVT.

This chain joins TRBV5-1 and TRBJ2-1, with a possible D match to TRBD2 (7 bases). Trimming shortened V by 2 bases and J by 3 bases, and 12 bases separated the two germline ends. CDR1 is SGHRS, CDR2 YFSETQ, per germline. The CDR3 extends over 15 amino acids. In DNA form, the CDR3 reads TGCGCCAGCAGCTTAGGGGGGGCTGGCTACAATGAGCAGTTCTTC. Its translation: CASSLGGAGYNEQFF. The entire variable domain, with the rest obtained from reference TRBV5-1 and TRBJ2-1, is as follows: KAGVTQTPRYLIKTRGQQVTLSCSPISGHRSVSWYQQTPGQGLQFLFEYFSETQRNKGNFPGRFSGRQFSNSRSEMNVSTLELGDSALYLCASSLGGAGYNEQFFGPGTRLTVL.

This clone showed up just a few times. The rearrangement uses TRBV2 and TRBJ1-1, with a tentative D call TRBD1 (5 bases). CDR3 length: 13 residues. V shed 7 bases and J shed 6 bases, with 15 bases lying between them. Germline assignment: CDR1 SNHLY and CDR2 FYNNEI. CDR3 loop: CASKGTLGAEAFF. As DNA, the CDR3 is TGTGCCAGCAAGGGGACCCTGGGGGCTGAAGCTTTCTTT.

This clone was counted once. The chain combines TRBV28 with TRBJ1-2, with D perhaps TRBD1 (5 bases). Per the germline V gene, CDR1 is MDHEN and CDR2 is SYDVKM. The V gene lost 6 bases and the J gene lost 8 bases, with 22 bases spanning the gap. There are 15 residues in the CDR3. CDR3: CASRVRDVDQAGYTF. For the CDR3, the DNA is TGTGCCAGCAGAGTCCGGGACGTTGACCAAGCGGGCTACACCTTC.

This sequence joins TRBV11-2 and TRBJ2-1, with TRBD2 matching 10 bases. Losses at the gene ends were 2 bases for V and 9 bases for J; bases not matched to a gene: 7. The CDR3 sequence is 15 residues long. Germline V gene sequence: CDR1 SGHAT, CDR2 FQNNGV. DNA of the CDR3: TGTGCCAGCAGCTTATCTAGCGGGAGCAGTCGTGAGCAGTTCTTC. It encodes CASSLSSGSSREQFF.

The CDR3 loop is CSVARGGNTEAFF. CDR3 DNA: TGCAGCGTGGCGAGGGGCGGAAACACTGAAGCTTTCTTT. V gene TRBV29-1 combines with J gene TRBJ1-1, with D perhaps matching TRBD1 (5 bases). The V gene lost 6 bases and the J gene lost 2 bases, with 13 bases spanning the gap. Looked up from germline, CDR1 is SQVTM and CDR2 is ANQGSEA. This CDR3 has 13 residues.

This clone was counted only a few times. The gene calls are TRBV6-5 and TRBJ2-7; either TRBD1 or TRBD2 may supply D (7 bases each). This CDR3 region has 15 residues. Germline-derived CDR1 and CDR2 are MNHEY and SVGAGI. V was clipped by 5 bases and J by 1 base, with 15 bases between them. The CDR3 DNA reads as TGTGCCAGCAGTCCACAGGGGAGGGGATCCTACGAGCAGTACTTC. It codes for CASSPQGRGSYEQYF.

This clone was detected once. The chain uses TRBV29-1 and TRBJ2-7; TRBD1 agrees at 7 bases. The CDR3 totals 13 residues. Germline CDR1 SQVTM, CDR2 ANQGSEA. The trim removed 3 bases at V and 1 base at J, leaving 3 bases unmatched. The CDR3 DNA reads as TGCAGCGTTGAGAGGGACAGTTCCTACGAGCAGTACTTC. Amino acids: CSVERDSSYEQYF.

As to this clone: Other DNA sequences from this sample encode an identical CDR3 as well. The chain has TRBV7-2 and TRBJ1-5; a possible D gene is TRBD1 (6 bases). This CDR3 region has 15 residues. The germline CDR1 and CDR2 sequences are SGHTA and FQGNSA. Trimming took off 1 base at V and 2 bases at J, with 9 bases between the two ends. CDR3 DNA: TGTGCCAGCAGCTTAGAGGGGGTGGGCAATCAGCCCCAGCATTTT. Protein product: CASSLEGVGNQPQHF.

On this clone: Other DNA sequences in this specimen translate into the identical CDR3. The V call is TRBV5-1, the J call TRBJ1-1, with no clear D. V lost 0 bases and J 1 base, leaving 7 bases between the germline ends. CDR3 size: 14 residues. CDR1 is SGHRS, CDR2 YFSETQ, per germline. The CDR3 protein is CASSLVAGNTEAFF. CDR3 in DNA: TGCGCCAGCAGCTTGGTGGCAGGGAACACTGAAGCTTTCTTT.

With respect to this clone: A far larger clone differs by one base, so this is likely a read error. This sample includes further DNA sequences coding for the same CDR3. V is TRBV5-4 and J is TRBJ2-3, with D unclear. There are 12 residues in the CDR3. Trimming stripped 3 bases from V and 0 bases from J, with 2 bases between. The germline V gene encodes CDR1 SGHNT and CDR2 YYREEE (reference sequence). This CDR3 reads CASSSSTDTQYF. CDR3 in DNA: TGTGCCAGCAGCTCTAGCACAGATACGCAGTATTTT.

The V call is TRBV6-1, the J call TRBJ2-7; D might be TRBD1 or TRBD2, each matching 6 bases. The CDR3 loop spans 15 amino acids. From germline, CDR1 is MNHNS and CDR2 SASEGT. The ends were cut back, 4 bases at V and 4 bases at J, with 17 bases in the middle. CDR3: CASSVQPGAAYEQYF. The CDR3 region has the DNA TGTGCCAGCAGTGTCCAGCCGGGGGCCGCGTACGAGCAGTACTTC.

The rearrangement joins TRBV6-6 to TRBJ2-7, with 10 bases aligning to TRBD1. This CDR3 has 13 residues. The germline V gene has CDR1 MNHNY and CDR2 SVGAGI (reference sequence). Trimming at V came to 7 bases and at J to 3 bases, leaving 3 bases not matched to a gene. The CDR3 nucleotides read TGTGCCAGCACCTGGACAGGGGGCTACGAGCAGTACTTC. Residues: CASTWTGGYEQYF.

As regards this clone: Other DNA sequences in the sample encode the same CDR3. CDR3 nucleotide sequence: TGTGCCAGCAGCTTGGGGACAACTACCTACGAGCAGTACTTC. This codes for CASSLGTTTYEQYF. This chain connects TRBV5-6 to TRBJ2-7, with D possibly being TRBD1 (5 bases). The V gene's germline CDR1 is SGHDT and CDR2 YYEEEE. The V end lost 0 bases, the J end lost 2 bases, and 9 bases lay between the germline ends. This CDR3 is 14 amino acids long.

Regarding this clone: The junction departs from germline at one end; a sequencing error may be responsible. J is TRBJ1-6 and V is TRBV7-2, with TRBD1 matching 9 bases. The CDR3 is 16 amino acids. CDR1 is SGHTA and CDR2 is FQGNSA in the germline V gene. Here the CDR3 reads CASSQVQGAEVSPLHF. CDR3 nucleotides: TGCGCCAGCAGCCAAGTACAGGGGGCGGAGGTGTCACCCCTCCACTTT.

This sequence joins TRBV27 and TRBJ2-7, with 9 bases fitting TRBD1. Germline V lookup: CDR1 MNHEY, CDR2 SMNVEV (reference sequence). The CDR3 has 14 residues. After removal of 6 bases from V and 4 bases from J, the junction contained 7 bases not matched to a gene. The CDR3 sequence: CASSRTGAGYEQYF. In DNA, the CDR3 is TGTGCCAGCAGCCGGACAGGGGCGGGTTACGAGCAGTACTTC.

A remark on this clone: Other nucleotide sequences in the sample specify the same CDR3. The V gene is TRBV7-2, the J gene TRBJ2-7; perhaps TRBD1 as D (6 bases). The CDR3 runs to 14 residues. The V and J ends lost 2 bases and 1 base respectively, with 9 bases between them. Germline CDR1 reads SGHTA; CDR2 reads FQGNSA. Here the CDR3 DNA reads TGTGCCAGCAGCTTAAACAGGGTTTCCTACGAGCAGTACTTC. Translating it yields CASSLNRVSYEQYF.

The rearrangement joins TRBV18 to TRBJ1-2; 8 bases align to TRBD1. Germline CDR1 KGHSH, CDR2 LQKENI. After removal of 6 bases from V and 6 bases from J, the junction contained 9 bases not matched to a gene. The CDR3 totals 14 residues. CDR3 sequence: CASSLRDRGHGYTF. The DNA of the CDR3 is TGTGCCAGCTCCCTTAGAGACAGGGGCCATGGCTACACCTTC.

For this clone: Other DNA sequences in this sample translate to the same CDR3. The chain couples TRBV5-1 to TRBJ2-3; 8 bases fit TRBD1. The V and J ends lost 0 bases and 0 bases, in that order; junction bases with no gene match: 0. Germline V gives CDR1 SGHRS, CDR2 YFSETQ. The CDR3 totals 15 residues. CDR3 DNA sequence: TGCGCCAGCAGCTTGGGACAGGGGAGCACAGATACGCAGTATTTT. Protein: CASSLGQGSTDTQYF.

The J gene is TRBJ2-1, the V gene TRBV19; 10 positions agree with TRBD1. Germline-derived CDR1 and CDR2 are LNHDA and SQIVND (reference sequence). Unmatched junction bases numbered 9, after V lost 6 bases and J lost 4 bases. This CDR3 contains 16 residues. CDR3 nucleotides: TGTGCCAGTAGCCGTTCCGACAGGGGGCGATACAATGAGCAGTTCTTC. Translation gives CASSRSDRGRYNEQFF.

The gene calls are TRBV25-1 and TRBJ1-1; D uncertain. Looked up from germline, CDR1 is MGHDK and CDR2 is SYGVNS. V was cut by 1 base and J by 10 bases, with 16 bases left in between. The CDR3 is 14 residues long. CDR3 sequence reads: CASSESTRGSPAFF. The DNA for the CDR3 is TGTGCCAGCAGTGAATCAACCCGGGGATCACCAGCTTTCTTT.

The chain links TRBV18 to TRBJ1-6, with 9 bases fitting TRBD1. Germline V gene sequence: CDR1 KGHSH, CDR2 LQKENI. Unmatched junction bases numbered 6, after V lost 3 bases and J lost 6 bases. The CDR3 is 16 residues long. CDR3 loop: CASSPPTGGFNSPLHF. In DNA form, the CDR3 reads TGTGCCAGCTCACCCCCGACAGGGGGTTTTAATTCACCCCTCCACTTT.

The chain joins TRBV5-4 to TRBJ2-2; no definite D call. The CDR3 is 14 residues long. The ends were cut back, 0 bases at V and 6 bases at J, with 9 bases in the middle. The germline V gene encodes CDR1 SGHNT and CDR2 YYREEE (reference sequence). The CDR3 protein is CASSLEIGAGELFF. As DNA, the CDR3 is TGTGCCAGCAGCTTGGAGATCGGCGCCGGGGAGCTGTTTTTT.

This chain links TRBV5-1 with TRBJ2-1; 9 bases agree with TRBD2. This CDR3 contains 19 residues. Germline V gene data show CDR1 as SGHRS and CDR2 as YFSETQ. V was pared by 0 bases and J by 0 bases, with 10 bases of the junction left unmatched. The CDR3 region is CASSLEAGGYFSSYNEQFF. CDR3 nucleotides: TGCGCCAGCAGCTTGGAAGCGGGGGGTTACTTTAGCTCCTACAATGAGCAGTTCTTC.

The CDR3 DNA reads as TGCGCCAGCAGCTTGGTATTAGCGGGAGGTGGGGATGAGCAGTTCTTC. It yields the protein CASSLVLAGGGDEQFF. The rearrangement uses TRBV5-1 and TRBJ2-1; 10 bases fit TRBD2. There are 16 residues in the CDR3. Germline V lookup: CDR1 SGHRS, CDR2 YFSETQ. The ends lost 0 bases at V and 8 bases at J; junction bases unmatched: 8.

J is TRBJ2-3 and V is TRBV14; D gene ambiguous. CDR1 is SGHDN, CDR2 FVKESK, per germline. The V gene lost 1 base and the J gene lost 1 base, with 3 bases spanning the gap. The length of the CDR3 is 13 residues. The CDR3 nucleotides read TGTGCCAGCAGCCAAGTTGGCACAGATACGCAGTATTTT. Its translation is CASSQVGTDTQYF.

Worth noting for this clone: Other DNA variants within this sample encode the same CDR3. The J gene is TRBJ1-5, the V gene TRBV6-6; 10 bases fit TRBD1. The V gene end was trimmed by 7 bases and the J gene end by 7 bases; junction bases not matched to a gene: 7. The CDR3 has 14 residues. Looked up from germline, CDR1 is MNHNY and CDR2 is SVGAGI (reference sequence). The CDR3 reads CASTPGQGIQPQHF. The CDR3 DNA reads TGTGCCAGCACTCCGGGACAGGGGATCCAGCCCCAGCATTTT.

The chain uses TRBV5-4 and TRBJ2-3, with TRBD1 matching 7 bases. Per germline, CDR1 SGHNT and CDR2 YYREEE (reference sequence). The CDR3 runs to 15 residues. Trimming took 0 bases from V and 0 from J; bases not matched to a gene: 1. Here the CDR3 reads CASSLGQGSTDTQYF. In DNA form, the CDR3 reads TGTGCCAGCAGCTTGGGACAGGGAAGCACAGATACGCAGTATTTT.

The chain is built from TRBV10-3 and TRBJ1-2; TRBD1 aligns across 10 bases. V lost 6 bases and J lost 3; bases outside the gene matches: 7. Germline V gene sequence: CDR1 ENHRY, CDR2 SYGVKD. This CDR3 spans 15 amino acids. In DNA form, the CDR3 reads TGTGCCATCAGCAGACAGGGGGCTAGGGACTATGGCTACACCTTC. Amino acids: CAISRQGARDYGYTF.

The V call is TRBV5-1, the J call TRBJ1-2, with D perhaps TRBD1 (6 bases). The V end was cut by 0 bases, the J end by 4 bases, with 13 bases between. This CDR3 region has 15 residues. Germline CDR1 and CDR2: SGHRS and YFSETQ. CDR3 amino acids: CASSLEGGLSYGYTF. DNA of the CDR3: TGCGCCAGCAGCTTGGAAGGGGGGCTTAGCTATGGCTACACCTTC.